A selection of T cell receptor beta chains follows, all from one sample in a study of siplizumab effects on memory and regulatory T cells. This table comes from immunoSEQ multiplex PCR, and its TCRdb copy is limited to in-frame clones, with some not included. The sample lists tens of thousands of clones, 80% to 90% occurring once. The sample comprised Tregs sorted from blood. All receptors come from a human donor in good health. The CDR3 runs from the conserved cysteine through the conserved F or W. D genes are given only for firm matches.

v_call cdr3_length d_call cdr3_aa
TRBV30 13 TRBD1 CALSLDRGHEQYF
TRBV9 14 . CASSVGRIQETQYF
TRBV7-3 14 . CASSLDSFTDTQYF
TRBV7-8 13 . CASSLDVLGAGTF
TRBV29-1 12 TRBD1 CSVGTGPHEQYF
TRBV29-1 14 TRBD1 CNVRPGTGTGEQYF
TRBV9 16 TRBD2 CASSTKLAGEANEQFF
TRBV9 13 TRBD1 CASSLTGVEKLFF
TRBV6-1 17 TRBD1 CASSEGPGQGVTQPQHF
TRBV5-1 16 TRBD2 CASSAAGTSRPNEQFF
TRBV19 14 TRBD1 CASSVYRGQETQYF
TRBV28 13 . CASRLSRLDTQYF